The 5 T cell receptor beta chains given below trace back to one sample, sequenced in a study of blood T cell repertoires in COVID-19 (dated by TCRdb to 2020 to 2021). Receptor amplification or capture employed the immunoSEQ multiplex PCR assay. TCRdb provides this immuneACCESS table in a form limited to in-frame rearrangements. Some clones are lacking; in checked studies, under half of them reflect an unresolved V gene, and why the rest are absent is not known. Recorded for this sample are approximately 210,000 clones; almost 90% of them occurred a single time. Of the sample, roughly 14% is held by the ten largest clones. Sequenced: PBMCs or T cells enriched from blood (not recorded which). All receptors come from a woman between 45 and 65 years old with acute COVID-19.

The rearrangement joins TRBV27 to TRBJ1-1, with a possible D match to TRBD1 (5 bases). The CDR3 is 14 residues long. V gave up 3 bases and J gave up 0 bases, with 8 bases separating them. Per germline, CDR1 MNHEY and CDR2 SMNVEV (reference sequence). Written as DNA, the CDR3 is TGTGCCAGCAGTTTTGACAGAATGAACACTGAAGCTTTCTTT. It is translated as CASSFDRMNTEAFF.

This chain's CDR3 is CASSHTSGTITDTQYF. DNA for the CDR3: TGTGCCAGCAGTCACACTAGCGGCACAATCACAGATACGCAGTATTTT. This sequence joins TRBV28 and TRBJ2-3; 8 bases fit TRBD2. Germline trimming cut 5 bases from V and 2 bases from J; bases unmatched to any gene: 9. Germline V gene sequence: CDR1 MDHEN, CDR2 SYDVKM. The CDR3 runs to 16 residues.

The chain uses TRBV6-5 and TRBJ1-5, with D maybe TRBD1 (6 bases). Trimming shortened V by 6 bases and J by 3 bases, and 9 bases separated the two germline ends. CDR1 is MNHEY, CDR2 SVGAGI, per germline. The length of the CDR3 is 13 residues. The CDR3 DNA sequence: TGTGCCAGCAGGTGGACAGACAATCAGCCCCAGCATTTT. Its protein is CASRWTDNQPQHF.

The genes are TRBV7-2 and TRBJ2-4; maybe TRBD2 (6 bases). Trimming took off 4 bases at V and 0 bases at J, with 7 bases between the two ends. The CDR3 totals 14 residues. Germline V gene sequence: CDR1 SGHTA, CDR2 FQGNSA. The CDR3 loop is CASSWGLAKNIQYF. In DNA, the CDR3 is TGTGCCAGCAGCTGGGGACTAGCCAAAAACATTCAGTACTTC.

The chain employs TRBV14 and TRBJ2-3; D remains ambiguous. The CDR3 loop spans 11 amino acids. Germline CDR1 SGHDN, CDR2 FVKESK. Trimming removed 4 bases at V and 6 bases at J, with 5 bases between. DNA for the CDR3: TGTGCCAGCAGCCTACGGGATACGCAGTATTTT. Protein: CASSLRDTQYF.